Given below is one T cell receptor beta chain in context. This sample was taken from a study of blood T cell repertoires in COVID-19. Study as a whole: From the United States, Italy and Spain came samples of acute and convalescent COVID-19. The analysed material was cDNA or gDNA that came from T cells, B-cell-depleted T cells, or PBMCs.

In the original processing: Amplified reference gene primers provided the basis for estimating nucleated cell counts. Sequencing was performed with immunoSEQ multiplex PCR; in TCRdb, only in-frame clones are kept and a portion is missing. That table supplies the V and J calls and clone size; D and trimming were determined from the DNA. The table shows roughly 40,000 clones, with 76% occurring only once. CDR1 and CDR2 (germline): SNHLY, FYNNEI. The junction had 2 bases not matched to a gene; V was cut back by 6 bases and J by 6 bases. The CDR3 runs 12 residues. The chain couples TRBV2 to TRBJ1-2; TRBD1 matches at 9 bases. The sample was peripheral blood. The source of this sequence is a man between 65 and 85 years old with active or convalescent COVID-19. The CDR3 loop is CASSDRGDGYTF. CDR3 coding DNA: TGTGCCAGCAGCGACAGGGGGGATGGCTACACCTTC.